These 8 T cell receptor beta chains came from one sample sequenced in a study of OX40 agonist ivuxolimab in advanced cancers. Clones were sequenced by immunoSEQ multiplex PCR, and TCRdb holds only the in-frame ones, with some missing. Of about 80,000 clones listed, about 85% are singletons. This specimen was CD4+ or CD8+ T cells sorted from blood, taken in a trial of the OX40 agonist ivuxolimab. The source of these receptors is an adult with an advanced solid tumor such as melanoma, head and neck, liver or kidney cancer.

The chain uses TRBV28 and TRBJ2-3, with TRBD1 matching over 11 bases. This CDR3 is 17 amino acids long. After removal of 6 bases from V and 1 base from J, the junction contained 9 bases not matched to a gene. The germline CDR1 and CDR2 sequences are MDHEN and SYDVKM. CDR3 residues: CASRPSGQGARTDTQYF. CDR3 bases: TGTGCCAGCAGACCCTCCGGACAGGGGGCTCGCACAGATACGCAGTATTTT.

This chain joins TRBV7-2 and TRBJ2-1, with D possibly being TRBD2 (6 bases). The V gene's germline CDR1 is SGHTA and CDR2 FQGNSA. This CDR3 contains 15 residues. Trimming pared 4 bases from V and 1 base from J, leaving 11 bases between. CDR3 sequence (DNA): TGTGCCAGCAGCTCCCCCGGGGGATCCTACAATGAGCAGTTCTTC. This sequence encodes CASSSPGGSYNEQFF.

This clone was seen a handful of times. V and J are TRBV10-3 and TRBJ2-6; D is uncertain. V shed 8 bases and J shed 2 bases, with 13 bases lying between them. This CDR3 region has 15 residues. From germline, CDR1 is ENHRY and CDR2 SYGVKD. The CDR3 reads CAIRRPFPGANVLTF. CDR3 in DNA: TGTGCCATCCGCCGACCCTTCCCTGGGGCCAACGTCCTGACTTTC.

The chain has TRBV7-2 and TRBJ2-3; D remains unclear. In germline, CDR1 is SGHTA, CDR2 FQGNSA. This CDR3 spans 12 amino acids. Trimming took 6 bases from V and 5 from J, leaving 9 bases between them. CDR3 nucleotide sequence: TGTGCCAGCAGGAGGCTAGGAGATACGCAGTATTTT. This gives the protein CASRRLGDTQYF.

The chain is built from TRBV15 and TRBJ1-2, with TRBD1 identical over 8 bases. Trimming removed 0 bases from V and 4 bases from J; junction bases left unmatched: 4. Germline loops: CDR1 LNHNV, CDR2 YYDKDF (reference sequence). This CDR3 contains 15 residues. CDR3 loop: CATSREGTGSYGYTF. CDR3 bases: TGTGCCACCAGCAGAGAGGGGACAGGAAGCTATGGCTACACCTTC.

The chain carries TRBV18 and TRBJ2-7; 9 bases are shared with TRBD2. Trimming removed 4 bases from V and 7 bases from J; junction bases left unmatched: 5. Germline V gives CDR1 KGHSH, CDR2 LQKENI. This CDR3 contains 13 residues. The CDR3 is CASSLGLAWEQYF. For the CDR3, the DNA is TGTGCCAGCTCACTCGGACTAGCGTGGGAGCAGTACTTC. Complete variable domain (other parts from reference TRBV18 and TRBJ2-7): NAGVMQNPRHLVRRRGQEARLRCSPMKGHSHVYWYRQLPEEGLKFMVYLQKENIIDESGMPKERFSAEFPKEGPSILRIQQVVRGDSAAYFCASSLGLAWEQYFGPGTRLTVT.

This CDR3 is CASSTGYGKLFF. In DNA, the CDR3 is TGTGCCAGCAGTACAGGGTATGGAAAACTGTTTTTT. This sequence joins TRBV27 and TRBJ1-4; a weak D match, TRBD1 (6 bases). The V gene lost 5 bases and the J gene lost 10 bases, with 11 bases spanning the gap. The germline V gene has CDR1 MNHEY and CDR2 SMNVEV (reference sequence). The CDR3 totals 12 residues. Full variable domain (remainder filled in from reference TRBV27 and TRBJ1-4): EAQVTQNPRYLITVTGKKLTVTCSQNMNHEYMSWYRQDPGLGLRQIYYSMNVEVTDKGDVPEGYKVSRKEKRNFPLILESPSPNQTSLYFCASSTGYGKLFFGSGTQLSVL.

This chain joins TRBV30 and TRBJ2-7; D gene unclear. Trimming pared 4 bases from V and 0 bases from J, leaving 13 bases between. The length of the CDR3 is 14 residues. Germline-derived CDR1 and CDR2 are GTSNPN and SVGIG (reference sequence). This CDR3 is CAWNIGGSSYEQYF. CDR3 bases: TGTGCCTGGAATATAGGCGGTAGCTCCTACGAGCAGTACTTC.